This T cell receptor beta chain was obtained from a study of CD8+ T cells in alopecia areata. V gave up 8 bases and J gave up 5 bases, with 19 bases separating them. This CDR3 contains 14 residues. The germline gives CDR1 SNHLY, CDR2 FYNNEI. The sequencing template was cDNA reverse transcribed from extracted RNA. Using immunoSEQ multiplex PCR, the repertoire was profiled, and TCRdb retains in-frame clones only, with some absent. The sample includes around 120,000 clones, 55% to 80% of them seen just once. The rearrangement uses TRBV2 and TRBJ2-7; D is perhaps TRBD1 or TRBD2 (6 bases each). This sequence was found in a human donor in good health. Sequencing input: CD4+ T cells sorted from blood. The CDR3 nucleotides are TGTGCCAGCCGTACTGCGTTGGGGGGCCACGAGCAGTACTTC. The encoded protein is CASRTALGGHEQYF.